This T cell receptor (beta chain) is from a study of cytomegalovirus exposure and HLA in healthy donors. Study-wide results and caveats: Data from an earlier analysis indicated that most TCR beta V segments were productive either about 87% or about 30% of the time.

This CDR3 is 16 amino acids long. Trimming pared 0 bases from V and 6 bases from J, leaving 17 bases between. Germline V gene sequence: CDR1 SGHRS, CDR2 YFSETQ. Worth noting for this clone: Antigen: not known.

13 Jbeta primers and 60 Vbeta primers were used for the PCR. The data were produced by immunoSEQ multiplex PCR, yet TCRdb's version contains in-frame clones alone and is incomplete. The table lists roughly 50,000 clones. This TCR came from a male donor in good health and CMV-seropositive. The sequencing sample was made of PBMCs. The rearrangement joins TRBV5-1 to TRBJ2-3; D may be TRBD1 (5 bases). The CDR3 sequence: CASSLASRVGVDTQYF. CDR3 nucleotides: TGCGCCAGCAGCTTGGCCTCCAGGGTTGGCGTCGATACGCAGTATTTT.